The 30 T cell receptor beta chains in this list originate from one sample, sequenced in a study of cytomegalovirus exposure and HLA in healthy donors. Method: immunoSEQ multiplex PCR; TCRdb's copy keeps in-frame clones and lacks some. The data hold about 150,000 clones, with over 80% observed a single time. The material sequenced was PBMCs. All receptors derive from a woman between 25 and 40 years old in good health and CMV-seropositive.

This rearrangement joins TRBV7-6 to TRBJ1-4, with a tentative D call TRBD1 (5 bases). The germline gives CDR1 SGHVS, CDR2 FNYEAQ. V lost 2 bases, J lost 4 bases, and 8 bases lay in between. This CDR3 contains 14 residues. CDR3 in DNA: TGTGCCAGCAGCTTAATGGGGGGTAATGAAAAACTGTTTTTT. Its protein product is CASSLMGGNEKLFF. Using reference TRBV7-6 and TRBJ1-4 for the parts outside the CDR3, the full variable domain is GAGVSQSPRYKVTKRGQDVALRCDPISGHVSLYWYRQALGQGPEFLTYFNYEAQQDKSGLPNDRFSAERPEGSISTLTIQRTEQRDSAMYRCASSLMGGNEKLFFGSGTQLSVL.

The rearrangement links TRBV5-4 to TRBJ2-3; D ambiguous. V lost 0 bases, J lost 0 bases, and 5 bases lay in between. Germline-derived CDR1 and CDR2 are SGHNT and YYREEE (reference sequence). CDR3 length equals 14 residues. CDR3 amino acids: CASSLGPSTDTQYF. As DNA, the CDR3 is TGTGCCAGCAGCTTGGGTCCTAGCACAGATACGCAGTATTTT.

This sequence joins TRBV25-1 and TRBJ1-2, with 11 nucleotides matching TRBD1. The CDR3 covers 15 residues. Germline CDR1 and CDR2: MGHDK and SYGVNS. With 3 bases clipped from V and 3 bases from J, the junction kept 3 bases outside the gene matches. CDR3 DNA: TGTGCCAGCAGTGAGGGACAGGGGGTGCACTATGGCTACACCTTC. Translating gives CASSEGQGVHYGYTF.

The chain recombines TRBV7-8 with TRBJ1-5; D remains unclear. Germline V lookup: CDR1 SGHVS, CDR2 FQNEAQ. Trimming took 3 bases from V and 2 from J, leaving 8 bases between them. CDR3 length: 14 amino acids. Here the CDR3 DNA reads TGTGCCAGCAGCTTGGGCCACCGCAATCAGCCCCAGCATTTT. Its translation: CASSLGHRNQPQHF.

The V call is TRBV18, the J call TRBJ1-1; D may be TRBD1 (5 bases). The CDR3 consists of 16 residues. V was cut by 0 bases and J by 2 bases, with 13 bases left in between. CDR1 is KGHSH, CDR2 LQKENI, per germline. In DNA form, the CDR3 reads TGTGCCAGCTCACCACCGAATAGGGGAGGTAACACTGAAGCTTTCTTT. Its translation: CASSPPNRGGNTEAFF.

This clone came up once. Here the CDR3 reads CASNRDRGFFNNSPLHF. CDR3 bases: TGTGCCAGCAACCGGGACAGGGGCTTCTTTAATAATTCACCCCTCCACTTT. The J gene is TRBJ1-6, the V gene TRBV7-8; 10 positions match TRBD1. Germline V gene sequence: CDR1 SGHVS, CDR2 FQNEAQ. V trimming: 7 bases; J trimming: 5 bases; junction bases outside the gene matches: 11. This CDR3 spans 17 amino acids.

J is TRBJ1-6 and V is TRBV6-5; a weak D match, TRBD1 (5 bases). Trimming removed 8 bases from V and 3 bases from J, with 11 bases in between. The CDR3 has 14 residues. CDR1 MNHEY and CDR2 SVGAGI come from the germline V gene. This CDR3 is CASGDRIYNSPLHF. CDR3 DNA: TGTGCCAGCGGTGACAGAATCTATAATTCACCCCTCCACTTT.

The rearrangement joins TRBV28 to TRBJ2-2, with unresolved D. This CDR3 contains 14 residues. V was trimmed by 2 bases and J by 4 bases, leaving 8 bases between them. Germline CDR1 and CDR2: MDHEN and SYDVKM. Here the CDR3 DNA reads TGTGCCAGCAGTTTAGGAGTTCCCACCGGGGAGCTGTTTTTT. Translated, it gives CASSLGVPTGELFF.

This rearrangement joins TRBV27 to TRBJ2-3; TRBD2 is a possible D gene (5 bases). CDR3 length: 15 amino acids. CDR1 is MNHEY and CDR2 is SMNVEV in the germline V gene (reference sequence). Trimming left V 5 bases short and J 5 bases short, with 17 bases between. As DNA, the CDR3 is TGTGCCAGCAGTCTCGGGTGGACTGCGCGAGATACGCAGTATTTT. It codes for CASSLGWTARDTQYF.

This clone was seen only a few times. The chain joins TRBV7-2 to TRBJ2-2; 9 nucleotides agree with TRBD1. The V and J ends lost 5 bases and 4 bases, in that order; junction bases with no gene match: 5. Germline loops: CDR1 SGHTA, CDR2 FQGNSA. The CDR3 contains 15 residues. In DNA form, the CDR3 reads TGTGCCAGCAGCACCGGGACAGGGATCACCGGGGAGCTGTTTTTT. It yields the protein CASSTGTGITGELFF.

The V and J genes are TRBV19 and TRBJ1-2; D is ambiguous. This CDR3 has 11 residues. Trimming pared 3 bases from V and 8 bases from J, leaving 7 bases between. Germline V gene sequence: CDR1 LNHDA, CDR2 SQIVND (reference sequence). The CDR3 reads CASSIPSGYTF. CDR3 nucleotides: TGTGCCAGTAGTATCCCTTCGGGCTACACCTTC.

This clone was seen a single time. This chain joins TRBV2 and TRBJ2-1, with D possibly TRBD1 on 5 matching bases. This CDR3 region has 14 residues. Between the trimmed V and J ends, which lost 4 bases and 2 bases, there was a span of 9 bases. Germline V gene data show CDR1 as SNHLY and CDR2 as FYNNEI. CDR3: CASSGDSPYNEQFF. CDR3 coding DNA: TGTGCCAGCAGTGGAGACAGCCCCTACAATGAGCAGTTCTTC.

This chain connects TRBV2 to TRBJ2-2, with TRBD2 matching over 7 bases. The V and J ends lost 6 bases and 5 bases, in that order; junction bases with no gene match: 3. Germline lookup yields CDR1 SNHLY and CDR2 FYNNEI. The CDR3 totals 13 residues. The CDR3 DNA sequence: TGTGCCAGCAGGCTACTAGCGACCGGGGAGCTGTTTTTT. As protein: CASRLLATGELFF.

The gene calls are TRBV28 and TRBJ2-1; 9 bases are shared with TRBD2. Losses at the gene ends were 6 bases for V and 10 bases for J; bases not matched to a gene: 13. Germline lookup yields CDR1 MDHEN and CDR2 SYDVKM. This CDR3 is built from 15 residues. This CDR3 reads CASRPTSGSSNEQFF. The CDR3 region has the DNA TGTGCCAGCAGACCGACTAGCGGATCTTCTAACGAGCAGTTCTTC.

The rearrangement uses TRBV7-9 and TRBJ2-7; 12 nucleotides match TRBD1. V gave up 1 base and J gave up 5 bases; unmatched junction bases: 0. The CDR3 extends over 14 amino acids. Germline loops: CDR1 SEHNR, CDR2 FQNEAQ (reference sequence). The CDR3 nucleotides are TGTGCCAGCAGCTTAGGGGACAGGGGGCACGAGCAGTACTTC. Its protein is CASSLGDRGHEQYF. The full variable domain, completed using reference TRBV7-9 and TRBJ2-7, is DTGVSQNPRHKITKRGQNVTFRCDPISEHNRLYWYRQTLGQGPEFLTYFQNEAQLEKSRLLSDRFSAERPKGSFSTLEIQRTEQGDSAMYLCASSLGDRGHEQYFGPGTRLTVT.

The CDR3: CASRATGVTEAFF. CDR3 nucleotides: TGTGCCAGCAGAGCGACAGGGGTCACTGAAGCTTTCTTT. The rearrangement links TRBV2 to TRBJ1-1, with 8 bases aligning to TRBD1. V gave up 6 bases and J gave up 4 bases; unmatched junction bases: 4. Germline V CDR1 and CDR2: SNHLY, FYNNEI. This CDR3 is 13 amino acids long. Together with reference TRBV2 and TRBJ1-1, the CDR3 gives the full variable domain: EPEVTQTPSHQVTQMGQEVILRCVPISNHLYFYWYRQILGQKVEFLVSFYNNEISEKSEIFDDQFSVERPDGSNFTLKIRSTKLEDSAMYFCASRATGVTEAFFGQGTRLTVV.

This sequence joins TRBV28 and TRBJ2-5; the D is unclear. The V and J ends lost 3 bases and 7 bases respectively, with 12 bases between them. Germline-derived CDR1 and CDR2 are MDHEN and SYDVKM. The CDR3 is made up of 13 amino acids. The CDR3 sequence: CASSFTPRGTQYF. In DNA form, the CDR3 reads TGTGCCAGCAGTTTTACCCCCAGAGGGACCCAGTACTTC.

V usage is TRBV18 and J usage is TRBJ2-7; the D gene is possibly TRBD2 (5 bases). This CDR3 is built from 14 residues. Trimming stripped 3 bases from V and 2 bases from J, with 11 bases between. The germline V gene encodes CDR1 KGHSH and CDR2 LQKENI. CDR3 amino acids: CASSPRTEAYEQYF. DNA for the CDR3: TGTGCCAGCTCACCGAGGACGGAGGCCTACGAGCAGTACTTC.

This clone was recorded once. The chain joins TRBV18 to TRBJ1-2, with 9 bases that match TRBD1. The junction had 8 bases not matched to a gene; V was cut back by 8 bases and J by 4 bases. CDR1 and CDR2 from the germline V gene are KGHSH and LQKENI. The CDR3 spans 14 residues. CDR3 in DNA: TGTGCCAGCACGTCTCCGGGACAGGGCTATGGCTACACCTTC. It yields the protein CASTSPGQGYGYTF.

The rearrangement links TRBV7-8 to TRBJ1-5; D is unclear. The CDR3 runs 15 residues. The ends were cut back, 2 bases at V and 0 bases at J, with 8 bases in the middle. Germline V gene sequence: CDR1 SGHVS, CDR2 FQNEAQ. The CDR3 sequence: CASSLWGDSNQPQHF. In DNA, the CDR3 is TGTGCCAGCAGCTTATGGGGAGATAGCAATCAGCCCCAGCATTTT.

The chain recombines TRBV10-1 with TRBJ2-7; 9 bases align to TRBD1. V was clipped by 2 bases and J by 5 bases; unmatched bases: 4. Germline V CDR1 and CDR2: WNHNN, SYGVQD (reference sequence). This CDR3 region has 14 residues. This CDR3 reads CASSEGQGRNEQYF. DNA of the CDR3: TGCGCCAGCAGTGAGGGACAGGGGCGGAACGAGCAGTACTTC.

The V and J genes are TRBV11-2 and TRBJ1-4, with 7 bases that match TRBD1. CDR1 is SGHAT, CDR2 FQNNGV, per germline. The CDR3 runs 16 residues. V shed 5 bases and J 7 bases; nucleotides not matched to a gene: 13. CDR3: CASSRSSRGNGEKLFF. Written as DNA, the CDR3 is TGTGCCAGCAGCCGTTCGTCCAGGGGGAATGGTGAAAAACTGTTTTTT.

V gene TRBV2 combines with J gene TRBJ2-2; TRBD1 matches at 8 bases. The CDR3 length is 14 residues. Germline CDR1 reads SNHLY; CDR2 reads FYNNEI. With V trimmed by 6 bases and J by 2 bases, 2 bases remained unmatched. The CDR3 loop reads CASRQGVNTGELFF. The CDR3 nucleotides read TGTGCCAGCAGACAGGGGGTAAACACCGGGGAGCTGTTTTTT.

Only a few counts were recorded for this clone. The chain couples TRBV2 to TRBJ1-5; unclear D gene. This CDR3 spans 15 amino acids. Germline CDR1 SNHLY, CDR2 FYNNEI. Trimming shortened V by 1 base and J by 6 bases, and 13 bases separated the two germline ends. As DNA, the CDR3 is TGTGCCAGCAGTGAAGACCGACGAGCGGGTCAGCCCCAGCATTTT. Protein sequence: CASSEDRRAGQPQHF.

The chain joins TRBV7-2 to TRBJ2-1; 14 bases fit TRBD2. V shed 4 bases and J 12 bases; nucleotides not matched to a gene: 5. The CDR3 extends over 14 amino acids. CDR1 is SGHTA and CDR2 is FQGNSA in the germline V gene. CDR3 in amino acids: CASSSGTSGSGQFF. The DNA for the CDR3 is TGTGCCAGCAGCTCTGGGACTAGCGGGAGTGGGCAGTTCTTC.

This chain connects TRBV2 to TRBJ1-5, with TRBD1 matching 8 bases. Per the germline V gene, CDR1 is SNHLY and CDR2 is FYNNEI. The ends lost 5 bases at V and 1 base at J; junction bases unmatched: 4. The CDR3 is made up of 15 amino acids. CDR3 amino acids: CASSLQGGSNQPQHF. CDR3 sequence (DNA): TGTGCCAGCAGTCTACAGGGGGGGAGCAATCAGCCCCAGCATTTT.

This clone was detected only once. This sequence joins TRBV4-2 and TRBJ2-3, with 12 bases that match TRBD2. The CDR3 loop spans 17 amino acids. The germline V gene has CDR1 LGHNA and CDR2 YNFKEQ. Unmatched junction bases numbered 7, after V lost 0 bases and J lost 6 bases. The CDR3 spells CASSQDTLAGGRDTQYF. In DNA form, the CDR3 reads TGTGCCAGCAGCCAAGATACCCTAGCGGGGGGGCGTGATACGCAGTATTTT.

In its sample, this clone was seen once. The J gene is TRBJ2-7, the V gene TRBV5-1; 10 bases fit TRBD2. J lost 3 bases, V lost 6 bases, and 3 bases had no gene match. CDR1 SGHRS and CDR2 YFSETQ come from the germline V gene. This CDR3 has 13 residues. CDR3 loop: CASTPSGSYEQYF. In DNA form, the CDR3 reads TGCGCCAGCACCCCTAGCGGGAGCTACGAGCAGTACTTC.

The chain is built from TRBV5-6 and TRBJ2-7, with 7 bases aligning to TRBD1. The CDR3 runs 12 residues. The V gene end was trimmed by 4 bases and the J gene end by 4 bases; junction bases not matched to a gene: 2. The V gene's germline CDR1 is SGHDT and CDR2 YYEEEE. CDR3 protein: CASSLGQYEQYF. For the CDR3, the DNA is TGTGCCAGCAGCCTGGGACAGTACGAGCAGTACTTC. The full variable domain, its missing parts supplied by reference TRBV5-6 and TRBJ2-7, is DAGVTQSPTHLIKTRGQQVTLRCSPKSGHDTVSWYQQALGQGPQFIFQYYEEEERQRGNFPDRFSGHQFPNYSSELNVNALLLGDSALYLCASSLGQYEQYFGPGTRLTVT.

The DNA of the CDR3 is TGTGCCAGCAGCTCCACCGGGACAACCCACGAGCAGTACTTC. Protein sequence: CASSSTGTTHEQYF. This rearrangement joins TRBV28 to TRBJ2-7; D is perhaps TRBD1 (6 bases). CDR1 and CDR2 from the germline V gene are MDHEN and SYDVKM. The length of the CDR3 is 14 residues. V was cut by 6 bases and J by 5 bases, with 17 bases left in between.